This passage covers 21 T cell receptor beta chains from one sample sequenced in a study of blood T cell repertoires in COVID-19. Repertoires were generated with immunoSEQ multiplex PCR, while TCRdb's copy carries only in-frame clones and drops some. The sample records some 360,000 clones, around 87% being singletons. Material for sequencing was peripheral blood. These receptors were collected from a woman aged 55-70 years with COVID-19, enrolled during active disease.

The table lists this clone with a count of one. The rearrangement uses TRBV6-4 and TRBJ1-6; a possible D gene is TRBD1 (6 bases). V shed 0 bases and J shed 9 bases, with 12 bases lying between them. CDR1 is MRHNA and CDR2 is SNTAGT in the germline V gene. This CDR3 region has 15 residues. The CDR3 here is CASSDSRGTGSPLHF. Here the CDR3 DNA reads TGTGCCAGCAGTGACTCGAGGGGGACCGGTTCACCCCTCCACTTT.

The J gene is TRBJ2-2, the V gene TRBV27, with a tentative D call TRBD2 (5 bases). Germline V gene sequence: CDR1 MNHEY, CDR2 SMNVEV (reference sequence). V was pared by 6 bases and J by 4 bases, with 12 bases between. The CDR3 contains 14 residues. The CDR3 is CASRLIRGTGELFF. In DNA form, the CDR3 reads TGTGCCAGCAGATTAATCCGGGGCACCGGGGAGCTGTTTTTT.

The chain's CDR3 is CASSPGQRWTEAFF. The DNA for the CDR3 is TGTGCCAGCTCACCGGGACAGCGTTGGACTGAAGCTTTCTTT. The V gene is TRBV18, the J gene TRBJ1-1; 7 bases fit TRBD1. V lost 3 bases and J lost 5; bases outside the gene matches: 6. CDR3 length: 14 residues. Per the germline V gene, CDR1 is KGHSH and CDR2 is LQKENI.

This chain connects TRBV18 to TRBJ1-2, with 8 bases lining up with TRBD1. Germline V gene lookup returns CDR1 KGHSH and CDR2 LQKENI. The trim removed 5 bases at V and 3 bases at J, leaving 2 bases unmatched. The CDR3 totals 13 residues. This chain's CDR3 is CASSTGQDYGYTF. The CDR3 DNA sequence: TGTGCCAGCTCAACGGGACAGGACTATGGCTACACCTTC.

The rearrangement joins TRBV9 to TRBJ2-6, with a possible D match to TRBD1 (6 bases). CDR1 and CDR2 from the germline V gene are SGDLS and YYNGEE. This CDR3 region has 16 residues. V was clipped by 2 bases and J by 2 bases, with 11 bases between them. The CDR3 is CASSVRGRTGANVLTF. CDR3 nucleotides: TGTGCCAGCAGCGTCAGGGGTCGAACTGGGGCCAACGTCCTGACTTTC.

J is TRBJ2-3 and V is TRBV7-3, with 11 nucleotides matching TRBD2. V gave up 6 bases and J gave up 3 bases; unmatched junction bases: 5. Germline CDR1 and CDR2: SGHTA and FQGTGA. The CDR3 is made up of 15 amino acids. CDR3 loop: CASRMTSGETDTQYF. DNA of the CDR3: TGTGCCAGCAGAATGACTAGCGGGGAGACAGATACGCAGTATTTT.

This clone was observed once. The chain has TRBV2 and TRBJ2-7; D is unresolved. Trimming removed 3 bases at V and 3 bases at J, with 6 bases between. Germline CDR1 reads SNHLY; CDR2 reads FYNNEI. The CDR3 is 12 amino acids. The CDR3 loop is CASSDQVYEQYF. The DNA for the CDR3 is TGTGCCAGCAGTGATCAGGTCTACGAGCAGTACTTC.

This clone was found a few times. The gene calls are TRBV27 and TRBJ2-7, with D possibly TRBD1 on 5 matching bases. V was cut by 2 bases and J by 4 bases, with 9 bases left in between. The CDR3 length is 13 residues. Germline lookup yields CDR1 MNHEY and CDR2 SMNVEV (reference sequence). CDR3 in amino acids: CASSLISGYEQYF. The CDR3 DNA reads TGTGCCAGCAGTTTAATTTCAGGGTACGAGCAGTACTTC.

The chain employs TRBV27 and TRBJ2-3; D unresolved. The CDR3 consists of 12 residues. Trimming stripped 6 bases from V and 4 bases from J, with 8 bases between. Germline V gene lookup returns CDR1 MNHEY and CDR2 SMNVEV (reference sequence). The CDR3 nucleotides are TGTGCCAGCAGCGAACGGGCAGATACGCAGTATTTT. It encodes CASSERADTQYF.

The chain recombines TRBV7-9 with TRBJ1-1; 10 nucleotides line up with TRBD1. J was trimmed by 4 bases and V by 3 bases; bases with no gene match: 11. Germline assignment: CDR1 SEHNR and CDR2 FQNEAQ (reference sequence). The CDR3 runs 17 residues. CDR3 protein: CASSFGGTGEISTEAFF. DNA for the CDR3: TGTGCCAGCAGCTTTGGAGGGACAGGGGAGATTAGCACTGAAGCTTTCTTT.

The chain carries TRBV7-2 and TRBJ1-2; D unresolved. The CDR3 has 13 amino acids. Germline-derived CDR1 and CDR2 are SGHTA and FQGNSA. Trimming shortened V by 4 bases and J by 4 bases, and 10 bases separated the two germline ends. In DNA, the CDR3 is TGTGCCAGCAGCTCTGGGCAGATCTATGGCTACACCTTC. Its protein is CASSSGQIYGYTF.

V gene TRBV6-6 combines with J gene TRBJ2-6, with 9 bases matching TRBD2. There are 17 residues in the CDR3. V gave up 5 bases and J gave up 0 bases; unmatched junction bases: 5. Germline lookup yields CDR1 MNHNY and CDR2 SVGAGI (reference sequence). The CDR3 DNA follows: TGTGCCAGCAGTCCTAGCGGGGCCAGCTCTGGGGCCAACGTCCTGACTTTC. Its protein is CASSPSGASSGANVLTF.

This clone was detected once. This rearrangement joins TRBV7-3 to TRBJ2-7, with 7 nucleotides matching TRBD1. This CDR3 has 14 residues. J was trimmed by 4 bases and V by 2 bases; bases with no gene match: 5. Germline CDR1 is SGHTA and CDR2 is FQGTGA. DNA of the CDR3: TGTGCCAGCAGCTTACAGGGGGTTGGGTACGAGCAGTACTTC. This encodes CASSLQGVGYEQYF.

The genes are TRBV6-5 and TRBJ2-2; TRBD1 might be the D (5 bases). Trimming cost V 4 bases and J 5 bases, with 17 bases left between them. Germline values: CDR1 MNHEY, CDR2 SVGAGI. The CDR3 has 16 amino acids. The CDR3 loop is CASSLQGRLVTGELFF. The CDR3 region has the DNA TGTGCCAGCAGTTTGCAGGGTAGATTAGTGACCGGGGAGCTGTTTTTT.

V gene TRBV5-1 combines with J gene TRBJ2-5; 14 bases line up with TRBD2. V lost 1 base and J lost 2; bases outside the gene matches: 10. Germline-derived CDR1 and CDR2 are SGHRS and YFSETQ. This CDR3 comprises 19 residues. CDR3 residues: CASSLTTSGGAVRQETQYF. Written as DNA, the CDR3 is TGCGCCAGCAGCTTGACGACTAGCGGGGGGGCAGTACGGCAAGAGACCCAGTACTTC.

The sample holds one count of this clone. V and J are TRBV10-3 and TRBJ1-2, with D possibly matching TRBD1 (5 bases). Trimming cost V 4 bases and J 0 bases, with 9 bases left between them. The CDR3 is 14 residues long. Germline V gene sequence: CDR1 ENHRY, CDR2 SYGVKD. The CDR3 nucleotides are TGTGCCATCAGTGGGGGCGGGACTAACTATGGCTACACCTTC. Its translation is CAISGGGTNYGYTF.

This chain joins TRBV6-5 and TRBJ2-2; no definite D call. This CDR3 has 13 amino acids. V gave up 3 bases and J gave up 3 bases, with 5 bases separating them. Germline V gene lookup returns CDR1 MNHEY and CDR2 SVGAGI. The chain's CDR3 is CASSYEDTGELFF. The CDR3 DNA sequence: TGTGCCAGCAGTTATGAGGACACCGGGGAGCTGTTTTTT.

V and J are TRBV5-1 and TRBJ1-2; 11 bases map to TRBD1. CDR1 is SGHRS, CDR2 YFSETQ, per germline. This CDR3 comprises 17 residues. V lost 3 bases, J lost 1 base, and 8 bases stayed unmatched. Here the CDR3 reads CASSYDGQGAYNYGYTF. CDR3 DNA: TGCGCCAGCAGCTACGACGGACAGGGGGCTTATAACTATGGCTACACCTTC. Based on the CDR3 plus reference TRBV5-1 and TRBJ1-2, the full variable domain is KAGVTQTPRYLIKTRGQQVTLSCSPISGHRSVSWYQQTPGQGLQFLFEYFSETQRNKGNFPGRFSGRQFSNSRSEMNVSTLELGDSALYLCASSYDGQGAYNYGYTFGSGTRLTVV.

This clone was recorded a few times. The chain carries TRBV6-5 and TRBJ2-2; tentative D call: TRBD1 (6 bases). This CDR3 spans 13 amino acids. Germline V gene lookup returns CDR1 MNHEY and CDR2 SVGAGI. The CDR3 DNA sequence: TGTGGATCCAGGGGCGCGAACACCGGGGAGCTGTTTTTT. Translating gives CGSRGANTGELFF.

This chain links TRBV5-5 with TRBJ2-2, with a possible D match to TRBD2 (5 bases). The CDR3 is 15 residues long. CDR1 and CDR2 (germline): SGHKS, YYEKEE (reference sequence). V was shortened by 2 bases and J by 4 bases, with 12 bases between the two germline ends. CDR3 sequence: CASSFREQGTGELFF. For the CDR3, the DNA is TGTGCCAGCAGCTTCCGGGAACAAGGCACCGGGGAGCTGTTTTTT.

This chain links TRBV5-1 with TRBJ2-7; the D gene is possibly TRBD1 (7 bases). In germline, CDR1 is SGHRS, CDR2 YFSETQ. The CDR3 totals 15 residues. Trimming left V 4 bases short and J 2 bases short, with 16 bases between. CDR3 in DNA: TGCGCCAGCAGCCCCGGAGGGGACAGTGCCTACGAGCAGTACTTC. This translates into CASSPGGDSAYEQYF.